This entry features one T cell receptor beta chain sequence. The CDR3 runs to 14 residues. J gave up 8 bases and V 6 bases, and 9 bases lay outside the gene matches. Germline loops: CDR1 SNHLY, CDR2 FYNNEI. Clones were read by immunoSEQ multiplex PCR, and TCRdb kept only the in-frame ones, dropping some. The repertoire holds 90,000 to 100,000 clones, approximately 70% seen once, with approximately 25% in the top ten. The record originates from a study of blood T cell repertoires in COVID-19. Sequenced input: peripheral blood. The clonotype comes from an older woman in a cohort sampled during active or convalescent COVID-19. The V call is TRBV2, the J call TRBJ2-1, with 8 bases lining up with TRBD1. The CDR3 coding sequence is TGTGCCAGCAGGCCCGGGACAGGTTTCTATGAGCAGTTCTTC. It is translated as CASRPGTGFYEQFF. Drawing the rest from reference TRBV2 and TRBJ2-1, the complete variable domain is EPEVTQTPSHQVTQMGQEVILRCVPISNHLYFYWYRQILGQKVEFLVSFYNNEISEKSEIFDDQFSVERPDGSNFTLKIRSTKLEDSAMYFCASRPGTGFYEQFFGPGTRLTVL.